The clone carrying this TCR beta chain was recorded at least ten times. Its antigen is not identified. In this cohort, patients with other autoimmune diseases, uncontrolled infections, pregnancy or lactation were excluded. These data belong to a study of Graves' ophthalmopathy and Graves' hyperthyroidism. Looking at the study overall: Peripheral blood sampling occurred at initial diagnosis, before any treatment. Study results and limitations: Ophthalmopathy cases were distinguished from stable hyperthyroidism by a 13-signature model, reaching 85% to 90% sensitivity and 81.08% specificity. Most expanded thyroid clonotypes above 0.001 frequency also appeared in blood.

Germline CDR1 MNHNS, CDR2 SASEGT. V was cut by 7 bases and J by 2 bases, with 13 bases left in between. This CDR3 has 14 residues. Researchers took RNA transcripts and amplified TCR beta CDR3 regions from them. HTBI-primed RT-PCR formed the first round, and a multiplex PCR formed the second. TCRdb ran MiXCR on the multiplex PCR reads and lists one entry per CDR3 protein. This table holds roughly 400,000 distinct CDR3 sequences, about a sixth found once. V and J are TRBV6-1 and TRBJ2-3, with D tentatively TRBD2 (5 bases). This clonotype was sampled from an adult woman with stable Graves' hyperthyroidism. Specimen: peripheral blood. The CDR3 spells CASTFLRATDTQYF. In nucleotides, the CDR3 is TGTGCCAGCACCTTCTTGCGGGCCACAGATACGCAGTATTTT.